This T cell receptor (beta chain) was identified during a study of T cell responses to AZD1222 COVID-19 vaccine. General study points: A reported finding is that nearly half of spike-specific TCRs target unmutated variant regions. The sample set comprised mostly white British donors with more females, and clonal diversity was possibly underestimated.

TCRdb keeps only in-frame clones here, not all; method: immunoSEQ multiplex PCR. The table has 130,000 to 150,000 clones, 85% to 95% seen once. This CDR3 contains 14 residues. V lost 0 bases and J lost 5, with 8 bases in between. Per germline, CDR1 SGHRS and CDR2 YFSETQ. A remark on this clone: Its antigen is still unknown.

The V call is TRBV5-1, the J call TRBJ2-2; D perhaps matches TRBD1 (6 bases). This clonotype was sampled from an adult who had recovered from COVID-19. The starting material was peripheral blood, obtained after recovery from COVID-19. CDR3 DNA sequence: TGCGCCAGCAGCTTGGGCAGGGGAACCGGGGAGCTGTTTTTT. The encoded protein is CASSLGRGTGELFF.